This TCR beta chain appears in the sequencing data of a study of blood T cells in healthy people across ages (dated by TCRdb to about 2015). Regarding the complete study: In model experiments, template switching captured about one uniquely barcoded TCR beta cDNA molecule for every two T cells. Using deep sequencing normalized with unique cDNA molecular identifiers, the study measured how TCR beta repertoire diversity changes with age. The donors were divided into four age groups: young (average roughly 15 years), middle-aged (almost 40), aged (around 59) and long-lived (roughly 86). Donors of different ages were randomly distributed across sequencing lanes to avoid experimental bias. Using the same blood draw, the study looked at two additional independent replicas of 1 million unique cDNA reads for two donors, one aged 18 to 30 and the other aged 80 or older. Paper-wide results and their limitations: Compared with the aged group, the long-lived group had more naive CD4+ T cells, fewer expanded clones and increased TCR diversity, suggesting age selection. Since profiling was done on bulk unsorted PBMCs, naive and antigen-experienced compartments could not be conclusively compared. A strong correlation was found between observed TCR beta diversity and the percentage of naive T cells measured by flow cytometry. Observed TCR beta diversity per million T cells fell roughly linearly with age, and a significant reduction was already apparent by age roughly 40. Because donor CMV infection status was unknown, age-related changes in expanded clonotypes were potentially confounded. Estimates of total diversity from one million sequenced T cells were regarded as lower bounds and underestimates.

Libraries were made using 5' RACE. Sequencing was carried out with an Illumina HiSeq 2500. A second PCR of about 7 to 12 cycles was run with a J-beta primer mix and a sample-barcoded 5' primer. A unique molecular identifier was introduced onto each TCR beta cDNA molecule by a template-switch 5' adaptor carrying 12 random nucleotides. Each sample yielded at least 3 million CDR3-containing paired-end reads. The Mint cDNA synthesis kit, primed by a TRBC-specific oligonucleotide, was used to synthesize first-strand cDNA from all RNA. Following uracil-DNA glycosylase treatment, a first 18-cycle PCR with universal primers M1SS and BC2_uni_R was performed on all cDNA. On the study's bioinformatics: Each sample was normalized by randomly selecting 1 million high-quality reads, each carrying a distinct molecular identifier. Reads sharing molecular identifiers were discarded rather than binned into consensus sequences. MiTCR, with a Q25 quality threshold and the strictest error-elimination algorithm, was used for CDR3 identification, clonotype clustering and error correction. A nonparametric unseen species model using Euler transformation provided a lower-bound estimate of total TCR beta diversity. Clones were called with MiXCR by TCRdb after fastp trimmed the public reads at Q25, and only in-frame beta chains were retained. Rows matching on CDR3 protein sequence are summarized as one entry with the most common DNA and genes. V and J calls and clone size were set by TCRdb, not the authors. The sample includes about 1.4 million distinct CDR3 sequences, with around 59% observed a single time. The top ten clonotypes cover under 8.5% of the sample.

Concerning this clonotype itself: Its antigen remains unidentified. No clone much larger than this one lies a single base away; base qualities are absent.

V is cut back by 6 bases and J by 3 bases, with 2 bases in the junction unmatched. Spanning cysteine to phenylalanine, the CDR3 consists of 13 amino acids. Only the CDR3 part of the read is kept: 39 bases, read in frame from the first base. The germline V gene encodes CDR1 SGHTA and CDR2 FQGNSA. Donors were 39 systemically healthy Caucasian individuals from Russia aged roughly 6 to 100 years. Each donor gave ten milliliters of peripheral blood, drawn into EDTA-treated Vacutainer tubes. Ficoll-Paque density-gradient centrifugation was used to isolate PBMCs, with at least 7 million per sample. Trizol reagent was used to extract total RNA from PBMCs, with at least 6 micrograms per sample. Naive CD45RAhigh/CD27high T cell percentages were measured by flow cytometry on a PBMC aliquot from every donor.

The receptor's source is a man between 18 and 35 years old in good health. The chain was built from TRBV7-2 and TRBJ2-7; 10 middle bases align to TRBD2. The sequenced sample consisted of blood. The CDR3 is CASRASGGYEQYF. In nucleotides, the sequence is TGTGCCAGCAGGGCTAGCGGGGGCTACGAGCAGTACTTC. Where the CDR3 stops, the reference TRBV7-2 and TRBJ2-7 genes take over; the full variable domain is GAGVSQSPSNKVTEKGKDVELRCDPISGHTALYWYRQSLGQGLEFLIYFQGNSAPDKSGLPSDRFSAERTGGSVSTLTIQRTQQEDSAVYLCASRASGGYEQYFGPGTRLTVT.